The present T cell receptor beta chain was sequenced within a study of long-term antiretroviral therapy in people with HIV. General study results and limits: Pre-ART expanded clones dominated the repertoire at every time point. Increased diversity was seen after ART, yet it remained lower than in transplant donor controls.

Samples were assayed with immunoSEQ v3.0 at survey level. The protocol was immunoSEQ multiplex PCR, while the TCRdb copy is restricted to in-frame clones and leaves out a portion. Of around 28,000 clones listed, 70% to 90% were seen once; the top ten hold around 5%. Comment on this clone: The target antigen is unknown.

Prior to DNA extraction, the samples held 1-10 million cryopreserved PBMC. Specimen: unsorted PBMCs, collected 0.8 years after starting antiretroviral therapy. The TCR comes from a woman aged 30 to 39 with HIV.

CDR3 nucleotide sequence: TGTGCCAGCAGATCAAAAGGGGGTGGCTACACCTTC. Its translation is CASRSKGGGYTF. The chain combines TRBV7-9 with TRBJ1-2, with TRBD1 as a possible D gene (6 bases). Germline V gene data show CDR1 as SEHNR and CDR2 as FQNEAQ (reference sequence). The CDR3 has 12 residues. V lost 6 bases and J 7 bases, leaving 12 bases between the germline ends.